These 14 T cell receptor beta chains share one sample of origin, sequenced in a study of blood T cell repertoires in COVID-19. Sequenced by immunoSEQ multiplex PCR; TCRdb stores in-frame clones only, minus some. The data hold 110,000 or so clones, with about 88% observed a single time. The sample consisted of peripheral blood. The receptors come from an older woman who had recovered from COVID-19.

This chain uses TRBV2 with TRBJ1-6; weak D call: TRBD1 (5 bases). Per the germline V gene, CDR1 is SNHLY and CDR2 is FYNNEI. The CDR3 sequence is 14 residues long. Trimming removed 7 bases at V and 5 bases at J, with 12 bases between. CDR3 sequence (DNA): TGTGCCAGCACCCAGGACACCAATAATTCACCCCTCCACTTT. Its protein product is CASTQDTNNSPLHF.

V is TRBV7-9 and J is TRBJ1-1, with TRBD1 matching over 10 bases. CDR1 and CDR2 (germline): SEHNR, FQNEAQ (reference sequence). The CDR3 spans 13 residues. Trimming removed 5 bases from V and 6 bases from J; junction bases left unmatched: 3. DNA for the CDR3: TGTGCCAGCAGCCCGGACAGGGGGGCTGAAGCTTTCTTT. Translating it yields CASSPDRGAEAFF.

The V gene is TRBV7-2, the J gene TRBJ1-1, with D tentatively TRBD1 (5 bases). With 5 bases removed from V and 4 bases from J, the gap between germline ends came to 20 bases. The CDR3 has 16 amino acids. Germline CDR1 reads SGHTA; CDR2 reads FQGNSA. CDR3 bases: TGTGCCAGCAGCCGCACCGGGTTTGCGGGGGGCACTGAAGCTTTCTTT. Translating gives CASSRTGFAGGTEAFF.

The rearrangement joins TRBV10-3 to TRBJ1-1; TRBD1 is a possible D gene (5 bases). With 3 bases removed from V and 5 bases from J, the gap between germline ends came to 16 bases. This CDR3 comprises 15 residues. Germline assignment: CDR1 ENHRY and CDR2 SYGVKD. Here the CDR3 DNA reads TGTGCCATCAGTGACCCAACAGGCTTGGGGACTGAAGCTTTCTTT. It specifies CAISDPTGLGTEAFF.

The J gene is TRBJ2-7, the V gene TRBV11-2, with a tentative D call TRBD2 (5 bases). Looked up from germline, CDR1 is SGHAT and CDR2 is FQNNGV. CDR3 length: 14 residues. The germline V and J ends were trimmed by 5 bases and 2 bases, with 13 bases remaining between them. The CDR3: CASSRRNGAYEQYF. CDR3 nucleotide sequence: TGTGCCAGCAGCAGGAGAAACGGGGCCTACGAGCAGTACTTC.

V usage is TRBV6-2 or TRBV6-3 and J usage is TRBJ2-5; D is possibly TRBD2 (5 bases). The CDR3 sequence is 13 residues long. Germline lookup yields CDR1 MNHEY and CDR2 SVGEGT. V lost 2 bases to trimming and J lost 4 bases, with 8 bases between them. CDR3 DNA: TGTGCCAGCAGTTACGTGGCGGGAGAGACCCAGTACTTC. Its protein is CASSYVAGETQYF.

The V gene is TRBV5-1, the J gene TRBJ2-1; 8 bases align to TRBD1. Germline V gene data show CDR1 as SGHRS and CDR2 as YFSETQ. Trimming cost V 4 bases and J 7 bases; bases outside gene matches: 7. CDR3 size: 14 residues. CDR3 residues: CASSPGQGWNEQFF. CDR3 DNA sequence: TGCGCCAGCAGCCCCGGACAGGGTTGGAATGAGCAGTTCTTC.

This rearrangement joins TRBV4-1 to TRBJ2-7, with a possible D match to TRBD2 (6 bases). Trimming shortened V by 6 bases and J by 2 bases, and 11 bases separated the two germline ends. There are 13 residues in the CDR3. Germline assignment: CDR1 MGHRA and CDR2 YSYEKL. This CDR3 is CASREAGTYEQYF. As DNA, the CDR3 is TGCGCCAGCAGAGAGGCGGGGACCTACGAGCAGTACTTC.

This clone was seen once. The gene calls are TRBV5-1 and TRBJ2-7; 7 positions match TRBD1. The CDR3 sequence is 15 residues long. Germline trimming cut 4 bases from V and 2 bases from J; bases unmatched to any gene: 9. CDR1 and CDR2 (germline): SGHRS, YFSETQ. The CDR3 DNA sequence: TGCGCCAGCAGCCAAGGGGGCAATTCCCCCTACGAGCAGTACTTC. Protein sequence: CASSQGGNSPYEQYF.

This clone was seen once. V usage is TRBV5-1 and J usage is TRBJ1-1, with a weak D call TRBD1 (5 bases). CDR3 length: 13 amino acids. Germline V gene sequence: CDR1 SGHRS, CDR2 YFSETQ. Between the trimmed V and J ends, which lost 5 bases and 3 bases, there was a span of 11 bases. The CDR3 region has the DNA TGCGCCAGCAGTCAGGGATGGGACACTGAAGCTTTCTTT. Residues: CASSQGWDTEAFF.

The chain uses TRBV28 and TRBJ2-5; 11 bases fit TRBD2. The CDR3 spans 18 residues. CDR1 is MDHEN and CDR2 is SYDVKM in the germline V gene. The junction had 11 bases not matched to a gene; V was cut back by 1 base and J by 4 bases. CDR3: CASSLLGLAGSVGETQYF. CDR3 nucleotide sequence: TGTGCCAGCAGTTTATTAGGACTAGCGGGCAGCGTGGGAGAGACCCAGTACTTC.

The CDR3 region has the DNA TGTGCCATCAGTCCGACAAGGGCGGGCTACGAGCAGTACTTC. This gives the protein CAISPTRAGYEQYF. The chain couples TRBV10-3 to TRBJ2-7, with D possibly TRBD2 on 5 matching bases. The V end lost 5 bases, the J end lost 3 bases, and 14 bases lay between the germline ends. This CDR3 spans 14 amino acids. Germline CDR1 reads ENHRY; CDR2 reads SYGVKD.

CDR3 in amino acids: CASWGLSTDTQYF. The CDR3 nucleotides read TGTGCCAGCTGGGGACTAAGCACAGATACGCAGTATTTT. J is TRBJ2-3 and V is TRBV28; 7 positions agree with TRBD2. CDR1 is MDHEN and CDR2 is SYDVKM in the germline V gene. With 8 bases clipped from V and 0 bases from J, the junction kept 2 bases outside the gene matches. The CDR3 is made up of 13 amino acids.

V and J are TRBV9 and TRBJ2-5; D may be TRBD2 (6 bases). CDR1 SGDLS and CDR2 YYNGEE come from the germline V gene. V lost 2 bases, J lost 5 bases, and 16 bases lay in between. CDR3 length: 15 amino acids. This CDR3 is CASSVGSGVLETQYF. CDR3 in DNA: TGTGCCAGCAGCGTCGGGAGTGGGGTGTTGGAGACCCAGTACTTC.